This T cell receptor (beta chain) appears in the sequencing data of a study of cytomegalovirus exposure and HLA in healthy donors. Points from the study as a whole: Another analysis was done later, and it associated 15,000 or so TCR beta sequences with HLA alleles at 0.05 false discovery rate. Researchers reportedly found TCR beta sequences accurately predicted most subjects' HLA-A and HLA-B alleles.

Note on this clone: As yet, its antigen is unknown.

Germline loops: CDR1 ENHRY, CDR2 SYGVKD. Between the trimmed V and J ends, which lost 0 bases and 3 bases, there was a span of 12 bases. CDR3 length equals 15 residues. With 60 Vbeta and 13 Jbeta primers, the PCR was carried out. Repertoires were generated with immunoSEQ multiplex PCR, while TCRdb's copy carries only in-frame clones and drops some. The table lists about 98,000 clones, over 60% of them singletons, with 16% in the top ten. What was sequenced was PBMCs. This TCR was recovered from a man aged 55-75 years in good health and CMV-seropositive. The gene calls are TRBV10-3 and TRBJ2-7; D unclear. The CDR3 region is CAISESTAGYYEQYF. CDR3 coding DNA: TGTGCCATCAGTGAGTCGACGGCAGGCTACTACGAGCAGTACTTC.